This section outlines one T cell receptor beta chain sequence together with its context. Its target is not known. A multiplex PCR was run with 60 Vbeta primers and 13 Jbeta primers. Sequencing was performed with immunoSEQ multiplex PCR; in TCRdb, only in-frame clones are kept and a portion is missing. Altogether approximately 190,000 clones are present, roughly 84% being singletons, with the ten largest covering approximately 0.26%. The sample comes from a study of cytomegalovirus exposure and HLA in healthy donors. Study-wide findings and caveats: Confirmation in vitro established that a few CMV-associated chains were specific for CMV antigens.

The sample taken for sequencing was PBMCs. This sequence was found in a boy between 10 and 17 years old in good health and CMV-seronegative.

In nucleotides, the CDR3 is TGCGCCAGCAGCGATGGGACACCCTACGAGCAGTACTTC. Amino acids: CASSDGTPYEQYF. The chain couples TRBV5-1 to TRBJ2-7; D is possibly TRBD1 (6 bases). Deletions cut 4 bases from V and 2 bases from J, with 10 bases between. The CDR3 is 13 residues long. Germline V gene data show CDR1 as SGHRS and CDR2 as YFSETQ.